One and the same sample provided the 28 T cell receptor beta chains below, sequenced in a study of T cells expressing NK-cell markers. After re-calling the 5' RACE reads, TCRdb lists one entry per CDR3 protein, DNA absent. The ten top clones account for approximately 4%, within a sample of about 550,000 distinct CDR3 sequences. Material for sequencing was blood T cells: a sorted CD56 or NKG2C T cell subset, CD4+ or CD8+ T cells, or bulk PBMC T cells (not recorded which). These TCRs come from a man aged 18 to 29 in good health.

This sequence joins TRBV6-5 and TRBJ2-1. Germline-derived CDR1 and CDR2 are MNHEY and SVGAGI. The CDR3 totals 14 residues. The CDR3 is CASSYSGRDNEQFF.

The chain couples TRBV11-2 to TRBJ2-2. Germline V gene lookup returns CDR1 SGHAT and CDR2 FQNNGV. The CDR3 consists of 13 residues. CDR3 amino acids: CAGQIPNTGELFF.

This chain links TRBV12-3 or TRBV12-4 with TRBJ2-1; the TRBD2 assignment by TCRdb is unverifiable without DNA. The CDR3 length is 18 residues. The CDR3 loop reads CASSLDRRGLAPSNEQFF.

This chain's CDR3 is CAISDPPQGDTEAFF. V gene TRBV10-3 combines with J gene TRBJ1-1. This CDR3 region has 15 residues. Germline lookup yields CDR1 ENHRY and CDR2 SYGVKD.

CDR3 in amino acids: CSASDSFSYNEQFF. The chain recombines TRBV20-1 with TRBJ2-1. Germline V gene lookup returns CDR1 DFQATT and CDR2 SNEGSKA (reference sequence). The CDR3 is 14 amino acids.

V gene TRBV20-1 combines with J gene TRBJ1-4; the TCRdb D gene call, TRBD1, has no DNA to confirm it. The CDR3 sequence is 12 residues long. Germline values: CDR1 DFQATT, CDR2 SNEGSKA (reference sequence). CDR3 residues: CSARGRVEKLFF.

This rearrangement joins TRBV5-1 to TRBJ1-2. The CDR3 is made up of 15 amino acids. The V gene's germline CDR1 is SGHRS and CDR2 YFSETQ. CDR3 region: CASSLDEGRLLGYTF.

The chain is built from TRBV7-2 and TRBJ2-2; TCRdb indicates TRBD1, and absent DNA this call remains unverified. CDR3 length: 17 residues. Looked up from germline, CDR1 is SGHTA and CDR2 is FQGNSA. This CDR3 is CASSDHRMARITGELFF.

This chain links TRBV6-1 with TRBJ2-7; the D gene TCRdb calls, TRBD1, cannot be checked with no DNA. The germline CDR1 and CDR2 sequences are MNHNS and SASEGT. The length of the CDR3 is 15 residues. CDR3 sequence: CASRETGARMDEQYF.

CDR3 in amino acids: CATSPTRRGEQFF. V is TRBV24-1 and J is TRBJ2-1. Germline loops: CDR1 KGHDR, CDR2 SFDVKD. The CDR3 consists of 13 residues.

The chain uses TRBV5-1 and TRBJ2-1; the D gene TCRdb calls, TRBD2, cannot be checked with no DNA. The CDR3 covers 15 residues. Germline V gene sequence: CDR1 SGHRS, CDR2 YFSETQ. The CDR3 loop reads CASSRTPGLANEQFF.

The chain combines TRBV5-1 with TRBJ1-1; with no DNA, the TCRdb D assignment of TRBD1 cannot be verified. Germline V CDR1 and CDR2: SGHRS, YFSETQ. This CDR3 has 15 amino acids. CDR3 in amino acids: CASSGEGLMNTEAFF.

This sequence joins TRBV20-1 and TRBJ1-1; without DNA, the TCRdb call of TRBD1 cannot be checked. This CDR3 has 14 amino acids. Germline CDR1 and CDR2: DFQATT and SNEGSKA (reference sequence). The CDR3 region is CSARVKGAMTEAFF.

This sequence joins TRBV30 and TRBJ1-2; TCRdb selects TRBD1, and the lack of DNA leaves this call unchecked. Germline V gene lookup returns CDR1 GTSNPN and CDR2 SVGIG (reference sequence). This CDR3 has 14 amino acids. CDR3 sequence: CAWSVGETAYGYTF.

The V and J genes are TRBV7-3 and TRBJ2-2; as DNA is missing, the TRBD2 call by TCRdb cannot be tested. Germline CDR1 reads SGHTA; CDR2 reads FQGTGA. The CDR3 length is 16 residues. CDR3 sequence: CASSLHSGSRTGELFF.

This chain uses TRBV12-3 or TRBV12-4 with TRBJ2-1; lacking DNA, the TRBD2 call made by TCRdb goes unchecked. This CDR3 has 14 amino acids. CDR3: CASAVSGAAREQFF.

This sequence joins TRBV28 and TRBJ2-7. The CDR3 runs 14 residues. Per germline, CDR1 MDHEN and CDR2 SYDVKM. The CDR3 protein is CASQGGVLLYEQYF.

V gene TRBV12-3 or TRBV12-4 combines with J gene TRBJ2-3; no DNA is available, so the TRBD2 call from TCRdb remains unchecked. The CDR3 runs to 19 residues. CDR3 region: CASSYAWREGNKLTDTQYF.

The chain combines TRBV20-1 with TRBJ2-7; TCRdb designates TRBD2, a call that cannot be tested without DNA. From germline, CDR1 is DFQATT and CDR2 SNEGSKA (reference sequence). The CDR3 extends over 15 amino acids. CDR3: CSARAVTSGTYEQYF.

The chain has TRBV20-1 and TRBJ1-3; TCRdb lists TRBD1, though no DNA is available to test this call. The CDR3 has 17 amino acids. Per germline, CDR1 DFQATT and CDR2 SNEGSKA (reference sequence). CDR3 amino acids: CSAREGGQGVAGNTIYF.

The CDR3 loop reads CASSPRTSGSRPGELFF. This rearrangement joins TRBV4-2 to TRBJ2-2; checking the TCRdb D call of TRBD2 is not possible without DNA. Germline-derived CDR1 and CDR2 are LGHNA and YNFKEQ. This CDR3 has 17 amino acids.

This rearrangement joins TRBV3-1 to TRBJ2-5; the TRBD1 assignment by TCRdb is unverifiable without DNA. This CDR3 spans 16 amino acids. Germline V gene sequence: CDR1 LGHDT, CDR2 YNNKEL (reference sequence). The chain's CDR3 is CASSQVGQGGQETQYF.

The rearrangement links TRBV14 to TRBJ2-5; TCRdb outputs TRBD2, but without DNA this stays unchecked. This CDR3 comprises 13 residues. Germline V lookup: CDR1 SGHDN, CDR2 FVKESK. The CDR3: CASSQGLALTQYF.

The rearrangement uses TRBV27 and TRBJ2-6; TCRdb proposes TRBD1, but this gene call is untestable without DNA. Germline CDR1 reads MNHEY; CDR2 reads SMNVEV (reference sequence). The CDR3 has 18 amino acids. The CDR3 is CASSFRPGQERAANVLTF.

The CDR3 region is CASTPIIRDGSTEAFF. The genes are TRBV11-2 and TRBJ1-1. The CDR3 sequence is 16 residues long. Germline V gene data show CDR1 as SGHAT and CDR2 as FQNNGV.

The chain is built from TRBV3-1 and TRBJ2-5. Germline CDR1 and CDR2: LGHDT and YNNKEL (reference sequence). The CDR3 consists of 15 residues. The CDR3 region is CASSRETSDRETQYF.

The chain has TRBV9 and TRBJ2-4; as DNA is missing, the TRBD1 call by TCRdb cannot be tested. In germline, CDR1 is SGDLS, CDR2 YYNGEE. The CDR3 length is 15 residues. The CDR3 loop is CASSGQGAAKNIQYF.

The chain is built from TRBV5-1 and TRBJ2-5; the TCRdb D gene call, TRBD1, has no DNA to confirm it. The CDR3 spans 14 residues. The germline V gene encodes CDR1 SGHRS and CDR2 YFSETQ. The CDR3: CASGGQGGQETQYF.